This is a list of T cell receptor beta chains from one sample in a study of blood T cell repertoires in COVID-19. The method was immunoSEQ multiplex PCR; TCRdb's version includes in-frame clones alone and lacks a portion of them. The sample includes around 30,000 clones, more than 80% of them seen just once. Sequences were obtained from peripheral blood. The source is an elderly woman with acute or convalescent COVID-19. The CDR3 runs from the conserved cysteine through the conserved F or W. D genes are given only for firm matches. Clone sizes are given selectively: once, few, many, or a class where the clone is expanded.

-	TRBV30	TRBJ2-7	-	CAWRLLGRYEQYF	TGTGCCTGGAGGCTACTAGGAAGGTACGAGCAGTACTTC
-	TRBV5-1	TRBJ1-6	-	CASSLTDSGTSSPLHF	TGCGCCAGCAGCTTGACGGACAGTGGGACGAGTTCACCCCTCCACTTT
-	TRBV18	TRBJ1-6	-	CASSPRRDNSPLHF	TGTGCCAGCTCACCGAGGAGGGATAATTCACCCCTCCACTTT
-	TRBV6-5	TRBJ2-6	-	CATLVSGTSANLTF	TGTGCCACACTTGTGTCCGGGACTTCCGCGAACCTGACTTTC
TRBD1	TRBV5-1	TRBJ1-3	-	CASRHPGQGAGNTIYF	TGCGCCAGCAGACATCCGGGACAGGGGGCTGGAAACACCATATATTTT
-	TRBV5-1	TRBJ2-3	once	CASSSFSVGEGDTQYF	TGCGCCAGCAGCTCGTTTTCGGTGGGAGAGGGAGATACGCAGTATTTT
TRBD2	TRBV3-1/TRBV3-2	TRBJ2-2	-	CASSQRLAGNTGELFF	TGTGCCAGCAGCCAGCGTCTAGCGGGGAACACCGGGGAGCTGTTTTTT
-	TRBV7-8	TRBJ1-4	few	CASSLTPQEKLFF	TGTGCCAGCAGCTTAACCCCCCAGGAAAAACTGTTTTTT
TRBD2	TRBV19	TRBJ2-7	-	CASSSFWTSGSYEQYF	TGTGCCAGTAGTAGCTTCTGGACTAGCGGCTCCTACGAGCAGTACTTC
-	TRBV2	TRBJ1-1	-	CASSEGPRTEAFF	TGTGCCAGCAGTGAGGGGCCGCGGACTGAAGCTTTCTTT
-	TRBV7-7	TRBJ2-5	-	CASSLTGPTGQETQYF	TGTGCTAGCAGCTTGACGGGACCCACAGGGCAAGAGACCCAGTACTTC